The source of this T cell receptor (beta chain) is a study of post-analysis software for immune sequencing data. Study-wide results and limits: There were roughly 5 TRBV segments more frequent in patients than controls, and TRBV5-6, TRBV5-1 and TRBV20-1 were among them. Multiple sclerosis patients had significantly lower normalized Chao1 diversity than controls.

The library was made from cDNA and included unique molecular identifiers. TCRdb re-called the PCR reads with MiXCR, one entry per CDR3 protein. The table shows about 760,000 distinct CDR3 sequences, with roughly 27% occurring only once. Regarding this clonotype: The antigen remains unidentified.

This CDR3 contains 13 residues. From germline, CDR1 is MDHEN and CDR2 SYDVKM. The V gene lost 2 bases and the J gene lost 4 bases, with 8 bases spanning the gap. The TCR comes from a girl aged 10 to 17 with multiple sclerosis. The rearrangement links TRBV28 to TRBJ1-1; D gene ambiguous. Sample: blood. The CDR3 nucleotides read TGTGCCAGCAGTTTAAGGGCTTTCACTGAAGCTTTCTTT. The encoded protein is CASSLRAFTEAFF.